What follows describes a single TCR beta chain. Sequenced by immunoSEQ multiplex PCR; TCRdb stores in-frame clones only, minus some. The data hold fewer than 200,000 clones, with more than 80% observed a single time. This CDR3 region has 15 residues. Deletions cut 1 base from V and 1 base from J, with 10 bases between. From germline, CDR1 is SGHVS and CDR2 FNYEAQ. This entry is derived from a study of control samples from healthy donors and cancer patients. The clonotype comes from a man younger than 45 in good health. Source material: blood. V is TRBV7-6 and J is TRBJ1-1; D not certain. The DNA for the CDR3 is TGTGCCAGCAGCTTAGTACAGACCCAGAACACTGAAGCTTTCTTT. Its protein is CASSLVQTQNTEAFF.